This TCR beta chain was profiled in a study of ipilimumab plus nivolumab after autologous stem cell transplantation. Across the whole study: A median of 8 nivolumab and 5 ipilimumab doses were given. The myeloma group: high-risk transplant-naive, or relapse within 3 years after first autologous transplant.

Study findings and constraints: TCR repertoire, Treg phenotype and gut microbiota reportedly support more study of this approach.

The CDR3 is made up of 15 amino acids. CDR1 is MNHEY, CDR2 SMNVEV, per germline (reference sequence). V was clipped by 2 bases and J by 2 bases, with 12 bases between them. The protocol was immunoSEQ multiplex PCR, while the TCRdb copy is restricted to in-frame clones and leaves out a portion. The data hold tens of thousands of clones, with 90% to 95% observed a single time. Checkpoint therapy with ipilimumab 1 mg/kg began 14 to 28 days after transplant. In regard to this clone: The antigen remains unidentified.

This chain links TRBV27 with TRBJ2-5, with D unresolved. The specimen comprised PBMCs, sampled in a trial of ipilimumab plus nivolumab as post-transplant consolidation. This receptor was identified in a male donor with multiple myeloma. The CDR3, as DNA: TGTGCCAGCAGTTTAAACCGCCGATCACAAGAGACCCAGTACTTC. This gives the protein CASSLNRRSQETQYF.